A selection of T cell receptor beta chains follows, all from one sample in a study of blood T cell repertoires in COVID-19. Only in-frame clones appear in the TCRdb table, and some are missing; sequencing was by immunoSEQ multiplex PCR. This table holds about 200,000 clones, more than 80% found once. Sequencing input: PBMCs or T cells enriched from blood (not recorded which). The source of these receptors is a young woman who had recovered from COVID-19. The CDR3 runs from the conserved cysteine through the conserved F or W. A D gene is named only where the DNA matches it firmly. Rows give clone size only sometimes, using once, few, many, or a class for an expanded clone.

v_call	j_call	d_call	clone_size	cdr3_aa	cdr3_nt
TRBV10-3	TRBJ1-3	NA	once	CAASNPGQGGNTIYF	TGTGCCGCATCAAACCCTGGGCAGGGTGGAAACACCATATATTTT
TRBV9	TRBJ2-1	NA	NA	CASSADPGRGGADNEQFF	TGTGCCAGCAGCGCCGATCCAGGGCGAGGCGGGGCCGACAATGAGCAGTTCTTC
TRBV2	TRBJ1-4	TRBD1	NA	CASTLQGVREKLFF	TGTGCCAGCACTTTACAGGGGGTGAGGGAAAAACTGTTTTTT
TRBV28	TRBJ1-5	NA	NA	CASSWGSNQPQHF	TGTGCCAGCAGTTGGGGCAGCAATCAGCCCCAGCATTTT
TRBV5-5	TRBJ1-2	NA	NA	CASSYNPTGPGNYGYTF	TGTGCCAGCAGCTACAATCCTACAGGGCCAGGGAACTATGGCTACACCTTC
TRBV5-4	TRBJ2-7	NA	NA	CASSFSGHGSYEQYF	TGTGCCAGCAGCTTCTCTGGACATGGCTCCTACGAGCAGTACTTC
TRBV28	TRBJ2-1	TRBD2	NA	CASSFAGGRDEQFF	TGTGCCAGCAGTTTCGCGGGGGGGCGGGATGAGCAGTTCTTC
TRBV28	TRBJ1-2	NA	NA	CASSLGGPRGYTF	TGTGCCAGCAGTTTGGGGGGACCCCGGGGCTACACCTTC
TRBV25-1	TRBJ2-2	TRBD2	NA	CASGGLVSGELFF	TGTGCCAGCGGAGGACTAGTGTCCGGGGAGCTGTTTTTT
TRBV6-5	TRBJ2-7	TRBD1	NA	CASRDRGNTYEQYF	TGTGCCAGCAGGGACAGGGGTAACACCTACGAGCAGTACTTC
TRBV11-3	TRBJ1-2	NA	NA	CASRNIGTSNYGYTF	TGTGCCAGCAGAAACATCGGGACATCTAACTATGGCTACACCTTC
TRBV2	TRBJ2-2	TRBD1	NA	CASQGSGQGGTGELFF	TGTGCCAGCCAGGGATCGGGACAGGGGGGCACCGGGGAGCTGTTTTTT
TRBV5-5	TRBJ2-1	TRBD2	NA	CASSLLAGLLNEQFF	TGTGCCAGCAGCTTGCTAGCGGGGCTTCTCAATGAGCAGTTCTTC
TRBV6-5	TRBJ2-6	NA	NA	CASGGADSGANVLTF	TGTGCCAGCGGAGGGGCGGACTCTGGGGCCAACGTCCTGACTTTC
TRBV6-5	TRBJ2-7	TRBD1	NA	CASSWGQGSYEQYF	TGTGCCAGCAGTTGGGGACAGGGAAGTTACGAGCAGTACTTC
TRBV7-9	TRBJ2-2	NA	NA	CAIPRQVSTGELFF	TGTGCCATTCCAAGGCAGGTGTCTACCGGGGAGCTGTTTTTT
TRBV6-5	TRBJ2-3	NA	NA	CASRLSRGATDTQYF	TGTGCCAGCAGACTATCCCGCGGAGCCACAGATACGCAGTATTTT
TRBV11-2	TRBJ2-7	TRBD1	NA	CASSSTGYEQYF	TGTGCCAGCAGCTCGACAGGGTACGAGCAGTACTTC
TRBV25-1	TRBJ2-3	TRBD1	NA	CATATGSGEDTQYF	TGTGCCACCGCGACAGGGTCCGGGGAAGATACGCAGTATTTT
TRBV3-1/TRBV3-2	TRBJ1-2	TRBD1	NA	CASSQGQGPVRSHF	TGTGCCAGCAGCCAGGGACAGGGTCCGGTGAGGTCCCACTTC
TRBV27	TRBJ2-1	TRBD2	once	CASSFRRGAANEQFF	TGTGCCAGCAGTTTTAGGCGGGGGGCCGCGAATGAGCAGTTCTTC
TRBV7-2	TRBJ2-3	TRBD2	NA	CASSLGLAGGGPPTDTQYF	TGTGCCAGCAGCTTAGGACTAGCGGGGGGTGGTCCCCCCACAGATACGCAGTATTTT
TRBV7-9	TRBJ1-1	TRBD1	once	CASSPHRQGNTEAFF	TGTGCCAGCAGCCCGCACCGACAGGGTAACACTGAAGCTTTCTTT
TRBV7-3	TRBJ1-2	TRBD1	NA	CASSPGTGVYGYGYTF	TGTGCCAGCAGCCCCGGGACAGGGGTTTATGGCTATGGCTACACCTTC
TRBV7-6	TRBJ2-3	TRBD2	NA	CASSTRLAGSTDTQYF	TGTGCCAGCAGCACAAGACTAGCGGGAAGCACAGATACGCAGTATTTT
TRBV28	TRBJ2-1	NA	NA	CASRRGDHSYNEQFF	TGTGCCAGCAGGCGGGGCGACCATTCCTACAATGAGCAGTTCTTC
TRBV5-1	TRBJ2-3	TRBD2	NA	CASSLVAGSSGGATDTQYF	TGCGCCAGCAGCTTGGTAGCTGGGTCTAGCGGGGGGGCCACAGATACGCAGTATTTT
TRBV4-2	TRBJ1-3	NA	NA	CASSRNLNSGNTIYF	TGTGCCAGCAGCCGAAATCTAAACTCTGGAAACACCATATATTTT
TRBV4-1	TRBJ2-7	NA	NA	CASSPGQRYEQYF	TGCGCCAGCAGCCCCGGACAGCGTTACGAGCAGTACTTC
TRBV2	TRBJ1-2	TRBD1	NA	CASSPRTGSSYGYTF	TGTGCCAGCAGCCCCAGGACAGGGTCTAGCTATGGCTACACCTTC
TRBV19	TRBJ1-2	NA	NA	CASHHSGGNYGYTF	TGTGCCAGTCATCACAGTGGGGGGAACTATGGCTACACCTTC
TRBV5-1	TRBJ1-2	TRBD1	NA	CASSEGQLNGYTF	TGCGCCAGCAGCGAGGGACAGCTCAACGGCTACACCTTC
TRBV5-4	TRBJ1-2	NA	NA	CASSHDGLEGYTF	TGTGCCAGCAGCCACGACGGCTTGGAGGGCTACACCTTC
TRBV19	TRBJ2-1	TRBD2	NA	CASRAAGGQNEQFF	TGTGCCAGTAGGGCCGCGGGGGGGCAAAATGAGCAGTTCTTC
TRBV6-5	TRBJ1-2	NA	NA	CASSSGERGYTF	TGTGCCAGCAGTTCAGGGGAGCGCGGCTACACCTTC
TRBV9	TRBJ2-1	NA	NA	CASSVGLDNEQFF	TGTGCCAGCAGCGTAGGGCTTGACAATGAGCAGTTCTTC
TRBV2	TRBJ2-7	TRBD2	NA	CASTPLSSGGIYEQYF	TGTGCCAGCACCCCTTTGAGTAGCGGGGGGATATACGAGCAGTACTTC
TRBV28	TRBJ1-4	NA	NA	CASRGGALDEKLFF	TGTGCCAGCAGAGGGGGGGCGCTGGATGAAAAACTGTTTTTT
TRBV15	TRBJ1-5	NA	NA	CATSRERGGNQPQHF	TGTGCCACCAGCAGAGAGAGGGGGGGTAACCAGCCCCAGCATTTT
TRBV24-1	TRBJ2-3	TRBD1	NA	CATKGAGGDTQYF	TGTGCCACCAAAGGGGCAGGGGGAGATACGCAGTATTTT
TRBV4-1	TRBJ2-2	NA	NA	CASSQPGLTNTGELFF	TGCGCCAGCAGCCAACCGGGACTGACGAACACCGGGGAGCTGTTTTTT
TRBV19	TRBJ1-2	NA	NA	CASSPGHSGYTF	TGTGCCAGTAGCCCCGGACACTCTGGCTACACCTTC
TRBV7-2	TRBJ1-2	TRBD1	NA	CASSAGQGSGYTF	TGTGCCAGCAGCGCCGGACAGGGGTCCGGCTACACCTTC
TRBV19	TRBJ2-3	TRBD1	NA	CASSVGSGTGTDTQYF	TGTGCCAGTAGTGTGGGATCCGGGACAGGCACAGATACGCAGTATTTT
TRBV5-4	TRBJ2-3	TRBD2	NA	CAIGTSGGVSTDTQYF	TGTGCCATCGGGACTAGCGGGGGAGTTAGCACAGATACGCAGTATTTT
TRBV6-5	TRBJ2-7	TRBD2	NA	CASRRGGTSYEQYF	TGTGCCAGCAGGCGGGGGGGGACCTCCTACGAGCAGTACTTC
TRBV30	TRBJ1-2	NA	NA	CAWSVRSYGYTF	TGTGCCTGGAGTGTACGGAGCTATGGCTACACCTTC
TRBV5-1	TRBJ1-1	TRBD1	NA	CASSLFGQGAIMNTEAFF	TGCGCCAGCAGCTTGTTCGGACAGGGGGCGATCATGAACACTGAAGCTTTCTTT
TRBV5-1	TRBJ1-2	TRBD1	NA	CASSLEGQGVGYTF	TGCGCCAGCAGCTTGGAAGGACAGGGGGTTGGCTACACCTTC
TRBV7-2	TRBJ2-5	TRBD2	NA	CASSPRDLAGGTQYF	TGTGCCAGCAGCCCCCGGGACTTAGCGGGCGGGACCCAGTACTTC
TRBV11-2	TRBJ1-2	NA	NA	CASSYTVYGYTF	TGTGCCAGCAGCTATACAGTCTATGGCTACACCTTC
TRBV13	TRBJ1-2	TRBD1	NA	CASSQLMGQGEGYTF	TGTGCCAGCAGCCAACTGATGGGACAGGGTGAGGGCTACACCTTC
TRBV9	TRBJ2-2	TRBD2	NA	CASSVEGGSDGELFF	TGTGCCAGCAGCGTAGAGGGAGGGTCGGACGGGGAGCTGTTTTTT
TRBV4-2	TRBJ2-1	TRBD2	NA	CASSQDRLAGSDEQFF	TGTGCCAGCAGCCAAGATCGGCTAGCGGGGAGCGATGAGCAGTTCTTC
TRBV15	TRBJ2-7	NA	NA	CATSRDLVGRGPTLPHSYEQYF	TGTGCCACCAGCAGAGATCTGGTCGGGAGGGGGCCTACCCTACCCCATTCCTACGAGCAGTACTTC
TRBV5-1	TRBJ1-2	NA	NA	CASSFVRGSYTF	TGCGCCAGCAGCTTTGTTCGAGGAAGCTACACCTTC
TRBV7-9	TRBJ1-1	NA	NA	CASSARGPLGTEAFF	TGTGCCAGCAGCGCTAGGGGTCCCTTGGGAACTGAAGCTTTCTTT
TRBV15	TRBJ2-2	NA	NA	CATQEGTGELFF	TGTGCCACCCAGGAGGGGACCGGGGAGCTGTTTTTT
TRBV4-1	TRBJ2-7	NA	NA	CASSPSTTSAYEQYF	TGCGCCAGCAGCCCCTCGACGACTTCAGCCTACGAGCAGTACTTC